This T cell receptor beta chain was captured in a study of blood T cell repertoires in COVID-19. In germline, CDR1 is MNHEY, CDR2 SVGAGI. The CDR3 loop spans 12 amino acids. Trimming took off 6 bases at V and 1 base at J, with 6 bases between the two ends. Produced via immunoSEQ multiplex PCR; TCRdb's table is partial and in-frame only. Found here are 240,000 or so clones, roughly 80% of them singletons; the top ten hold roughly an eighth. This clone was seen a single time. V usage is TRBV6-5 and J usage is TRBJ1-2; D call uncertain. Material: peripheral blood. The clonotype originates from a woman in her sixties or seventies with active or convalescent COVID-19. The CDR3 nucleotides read TGTGCCAGCAGGGCCCTTAACTATGGCTACACCTTC. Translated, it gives CASRALNYGYTF.